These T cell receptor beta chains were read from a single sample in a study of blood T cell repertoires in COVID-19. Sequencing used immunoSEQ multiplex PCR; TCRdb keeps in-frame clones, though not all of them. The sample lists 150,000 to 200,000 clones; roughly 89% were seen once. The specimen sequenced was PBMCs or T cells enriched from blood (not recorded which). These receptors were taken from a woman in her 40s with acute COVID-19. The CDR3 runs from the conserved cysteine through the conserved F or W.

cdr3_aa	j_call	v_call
CASSTGRGLYNEQFF	TRBJ2-1	TRBV19
CATSDPLLSGGAGETQYF	TRBJ2-5	TRBV24-1
CSVEWLDSYNEQFF	TRBJ2-1	TRBV29-1
CASSAETSQYNEQFF	TRBJ2-1	TRBV9
CASSLEWDRPYGYTF	TRBJ1-2	TRBV5-6
CASSIGTGVGQPQHF	TRBJ1-5	TRBV7-9
CASSEAGTLQETQYF	TRBJ2-5	TRBV2
CSARAGETQYF	TRBJ2-3	TRBV20-1
CASSWGQGGNTEAFF	TRBJ1-1	TRBV5-1
CASSLTSGGGYEQYF	TRBJ2-7	TRBV5-4
CASSLNRDRDNYGYTF	TRBJ1-2	TRBV28
CASSSSGVAPGREKLFF	TRBJ1-4	TRBV5-4
CASSQDPSRVKETQYF	TRBJ2-5	TRBV4-2
CASSLGTSKQFF	TRBJ2-1	TRBV7-9
CASSPWRQDTYEQYF	TRBJ2-7	TRBV18
CASSPTGGFGQPQHF	TRBJ1-5	TRBV18
CASSQALQGPGYTF	TRBJ1-2	TRBV3-1/TRBV3-2
CASSGDNYEQYF	TRBJ2-7	TRBV18
CASSGLGERATGELFF	TRBJ2-2	TRBV9
CASSLGQGGTEAFF	TRBJ1-1	TRBV9
CASEGQSSNNQPQHF	TRBJ1-5	TRBV19
CASRQDTWSSYGYTF	TRBJ1-2	TRBV27
CASSVSGSNQPQHF	TRBJ1-5	TRBV9
CASSLGGGLRTDTQYF	TRBJ2-3	TRBV11-2
CASSLGAGRGEKLFF	TRBJ1-4	TRBV7-2
CASSPFAGTGDPGNTIYF	TRBJ1-3	TRBV18
CASSQTSGTDTQYF	TRBJ2-3	TRBV3-1/TRBV3-2
CASSEKGVGSYNSPLHF	TRBJ1-6	TRBV6-1
CASSQAGREGHTEAFF	TRBJ1-1	TRBV3-1/TRBV3-2
CASSQDQAGVYNEQFF	TRBJ2-1	TRBV4-2
CASSLGSSVVYEQYF	TRBJ2-7	TRBV11-2
CASSYSGRAFYEQFF	TRBJ2-1	TRBV19
CAWSVRGQGAREQYF	TRBJ2-7	TRBV30
CASSLDWSVLSEQYF	TRBJ2-7	TRBV11-2
CASGWRLDRPKYEQFF	TRBJ2-1	TRBV12-5
CASSLSRGEGYTF	TRBJ1-2	TRBV5-6
CASSYSSSHNEQFF	TRBJ2-1	TRBV6-5
CASSEGITNEKLFF	TRBJ1-4	TRBV27
CASSQRQGAGNSPLHF	TRBJ1-6	TRBV14
CASSLQYSNQPQHF	TRBJ1-5	TRBV7-2
CASSPQGAAGELFF	TRBJ2-2	TRBV18
CASSPSGTGSYEQYF	TRBJ2-7	TRBV19